A few counts support the clone carrying this TCR beta chain. What it binds is not known. The data derive from a study of cytomegalovirus exposure and HLA in healthy donors. General study results and limits: A highly shared variant cluster was judged a likely technical artifact. Most TCR sequences were rare, but some public TCRs occurred in many donors. In a later analysis, parvovirus B19, influenza, CMV and Epstein-Barr virus appeared linked to several top co-occurrence clusters.

The PCR was carried out with 60 Vbeta primers and 13 Jbeta primers. TCRdb's copy holds only in-frame clones and misses some; the assay was immunoSEQ multiplex PCR. The repertoire has 100,000 or so clones, more than 65% of them found once; the top ten carry 3.5% to 4%. J was trimmed by 0 bases and V by 8 bases; bases with no gene match: 3. Germline V gene lookup returns CDR1 SNHLY and CDR2 FYNNEI. This CDR3 has 13 residues. The clonotype originates from a woman between 45 and 65 years old in good health and CMV-seropositive. J is TRBJ1-2 and V is TRBV2; 7 bases map to TRBD1. Material: PBMCs. CDR3: CASGQEANYGYTF. The CDR3, as DNA: TGTGCCAGCGGACAGGAGGCTAACTATGGCTACACCTTC.